The rows below give T cell receptor beta chains drawn from one sample of a study of early T cells in non-severe SARS-CoV-2 infection. TCRdb analysed the 5' RACE reads with MiXCR anew, one entry per CDR3 protein. The sample holds 85,000 to 95,000 distinct CDR3 sequences, approximately 16% seen once. Material: whole blood, obtained at baseline. These receptors all come from an adult who was a healthcare worker with PCR-confirmed SARS-CoV-2 infection or an uninfected control (not recorded which). Both conserved end residues are part of each CDR3. Each record gives: J gene, CDR3 length, V gene, CDR3 protein.

J gene: TRBJ1-2
CDR3 length: 15
V gene: TRBV18
CDR3 protein: CASSLQGDSSHGFTF

J gene: TRBJ2-5
CDR3 length: 13
V gene: TRBV12-3/TRBV12-4
CDR3 protein: CASSLERKETQYF

J gene: TRBJ1-6
CDR3 length: 14
V gene: TRBV15
CDR3 protein: CATSKEGEMSPLHF

J gene: TRBJ2-7
CDR3 length: 14
V gene: TRBV6-1
CDR3 protein: CASSEVEGVGEQYF

J gene: TRBJ2-1
CDR3 length: 17
V gene: TRBV27
CDR3 protein: CASSLVTTGPYFNEQFF

J gene: TRBJ1-5
CDR3 length: 13
V gene: TRBV28
CDR3 protein: CASSLFGDQPQHF

J gene: TRBJ1-5
CDR3 length: 13
V gene: TRBV30
CDR3 protein: CAWSASGNQPQHF

J gene: TRBJ2-5
CDR3 length: 13
V gene: TRBV18
CDR3 protein: CASSPAFQETQYF

J gene: TRBJ2-7
CDR3 length: 18
V gene: TRBV7-9
CDR3 protein: CASSRHTGTSKGTYEQYF

J gene: TRBJ1-2
CDR3 length: 12
V gene: TRBV7-2
CDR3 protein: CASSSRGYGYTF

J gene: TRBJ1-2
CDR3 length: 18
V gene: TRBV27
CDR3 protein: CASKGVINGELPNYGYTF

J gene: TRBJ2-3
CDR3 length: 13
V gene: TRBV29-1
CDR3 protein: CSVGRQGLDTQYF

J gene: TRBJ2-7
CDR3 length: 12
V gene: TRBV6-5
CDR3 protein: CASSRTGSEQYF

J gene: TRBJ2-7
CDR3 length: 14
V gene: TRBV7-9
CDR3 protein: CASSLAGQHYEQYF

J gene: TRBJ2-2
CDR3 length: 14
V gene: TRBV20-1
CDR3 protein: CSAPVGRSTGELFF

J gene: TRBJ1-4
CDR3 length: 13
V gene: TRBV7-9
CDR3 protein: CASSLQGNEKLFF

J gene: TRBJ2-3
CDR3 length: 15
V gene: TRBV9
CDR3 protein: CASSVTLAGGDTQYF

J gene: TRBJ1-1
CDR3 length: 14
V gene: TRBV11-2
CDR3 protein: CASSPDWRHTEAFF

J gene: TRBJ2-5
CDR3 length: 13
V gene: TRBV7-2
CDR3 protein: CASSLEVRETQYF

J gene: TRBJ2-1
CDR3 length: 13
V gene: TRBV2
CDR3 protein: CASSELSDNEQFF

J gene: TRBJ2-1
CDR3 length: 15
V gene: TRBV7-6
CDR3 protein: CASSSLAGGPSEQFF

J gene: TRBJ2-1
CDR3 length: 14
V gene: TRBV3-1
CDR3 protein: CASSLELSYNEQFF

J gene: TRBJ2-7
CDR3 length: 14
V gene: TRBV5-1
CDR3 protein: CASSPTVSTYEQYF

J gene: TRBJ1-1
CDR3 length: 13
V gene: TRBV7-2
CDR3 protein: CASRITPNTEAFF

J gene: TRBJ2-2
CDR3 length: 15
V gene: TRBV7-3
CDR3 protein: CASSPIAGGTGELFF

J gene: TRBJ2-3
CDR3 length: 15
V gene: TRBV28
CDR3 protein: CASSLYLRSTDTQYF

J gene: TRBJ2-7
CDR3 length: 13
V gene: TRBV18
CDR3 protein: CASSAGTRNEQYF

J gene: TRBJ2-5
CDR3 length: 14
V gene: TRBV6-5
CDR3 protein: CASSQGRLQETQYF

J gene: TRBJ1-6
CDR3 length: 14
V gene: TRBV7-2
CDR3 protein: CASSRGLPNSPLHF

J gene: TRBJ2-4
CDR3 length: 15
V gene: TRBV11-2
CDR3 protein: CASRLAGGGGNIQYF

J gene: TRBJ1-4
CDR3 length: 13
V gene: TRBV20-1
CDR3 protein: CSAKRHTNEKLFF

J gene: TRBJ2-1
CDR3 length: 16
V gene: TRBV7-3
CDR3 protein: CASSPDGRGPYNEQFF

J gene: TRBJ1-2
CDR3 length: 15
V gene: TRBV4-2
CDR3 protein: CASSQDSGTLSGYTF

J gene: TRBJ2-5
CDR3 length: 14
V gene: TRBV20-1
CDR3 protein: CSARVTGRQETQYF

J gene: TRBJ2-2
CDR3 length: 13
V gene: TRBV10-1
CDR3 protein: CASSPGTNGELFF

J gene: TRBJ2-5
CDR3 length: 12
V gene: TRBV7-9
CDR3 protein: CASSLEVLTQYF

J gene: TRBJ2-1
CDR3 length: 15
V gene: TRBV15
CDR3 protein: CATSRNMKGIPEQFF

J gene: TRBJ2-3
CDR3 length: 14
V gene: TRBV6-2/TRBV6-3
CDR3 protein: CASSSRDSADTQYF

J gene: TRBJ1-1
CDR3 length: 15
V gene: TRBV2
CDR3 protein: CASSEGGARGTEAFF

J gene: TRBJ2-7
CDR3 length: 13
V gene: TRBV12-3/TRBV12-4
CDR3 protein: CASKETGIYEQYF

J gene: TRBJ1-6
CDR3 length: 15
V gene: TRBV28
CDR3 protein: CASNFPGQTNSPLHF

J gene: TRBJ2-5
CDR3 length: 16
V gene: TRBV5-1
CDR3 protein: CASSSLGQGGSETQYF

J gene: TRBJ2-7
CDR3 length: 16
V gene: TRBV28
CDR3 protein: CASSPPFTGGLYEQYF

J gene: TRBJ1-4
CDR3 length: 13
V gene: TRBV20-1
CDR3 protein: CSASFATNEKLFF

J gene: TRBJ2-4
CDR3 length: 16
V gene: TRBV4-1
CDR3 protein: CASSQVSGGKKNIQYF